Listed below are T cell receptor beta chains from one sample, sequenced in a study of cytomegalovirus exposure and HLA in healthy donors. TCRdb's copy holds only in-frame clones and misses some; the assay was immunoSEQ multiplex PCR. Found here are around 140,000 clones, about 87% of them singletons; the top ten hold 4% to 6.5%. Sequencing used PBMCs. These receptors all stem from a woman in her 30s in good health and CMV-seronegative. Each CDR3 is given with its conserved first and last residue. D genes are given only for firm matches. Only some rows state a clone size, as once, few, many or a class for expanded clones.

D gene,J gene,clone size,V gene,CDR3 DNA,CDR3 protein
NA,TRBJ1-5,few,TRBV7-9,TGTGCCAGCAGCTTAGGGGAGTCTCCCAATCAGCCCCAGCATTTT,CASSLGESPNQPQHF
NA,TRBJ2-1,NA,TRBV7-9,TGTGCCAGCATCCCCCCTCAGGTCAGCTCCTACAATGAGCAGTTCTTC,CASIPPQVSSYNEQFF
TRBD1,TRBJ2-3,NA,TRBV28,TGTGCCAGCAGTCCATCTGCCGGGACAGAGCGGAGAGATACGCAGTATTTT,CASSPSAGTERRDTQYF
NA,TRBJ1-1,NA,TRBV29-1,TGCAGCGTTGCTTCGAGGAACACTGAAGCTTTCTTT,CSVASRNTEAFF
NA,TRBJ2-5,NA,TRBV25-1,TGTGCCAGCAGTGATGAGAGGGAGTACCAAGGGACCCAGTACTTC,CASSDEREYQGTQYF
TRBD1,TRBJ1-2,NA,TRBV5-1,TGCGCCAGCAGCCTAGGGACAGGTCTTGCCTATGGCTACACCTTC,CASSLGTGLAYGYTF
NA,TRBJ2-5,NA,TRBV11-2,TGTGCCAGCAGCTTAGTACGCGGAGAAGAGACCCAGTACTTC,CASSLVRGEETQYF
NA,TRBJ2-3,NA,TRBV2,TGTGCCAGCAGTGAAAACCCGGGAAGTAGCACAGATACGCAGTATTTT,CASSENPGSSTDTQYF
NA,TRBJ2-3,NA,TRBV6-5,TGTGCCAGCAGTTACAGTGGCGATACGCAGTATTTT,CASSYSGDTQYF
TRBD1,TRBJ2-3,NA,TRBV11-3,TGTGCCAGCAGCTTGGGACAGTCTAGCACAGATACGCAGTATTTT,CASSLGQSSTDTQYF
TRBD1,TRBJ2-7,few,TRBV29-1,TGCAGCGTTGAAGACGATCCGGGACAGGGCGGGGAGCAGTACTTC,CSVEDDPGQGGEQYF
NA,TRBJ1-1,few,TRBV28,TGTGCCACCCTACGGGTGAACACTGAAGCTTTCTTT,CATLRVNTEAFF
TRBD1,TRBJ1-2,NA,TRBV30,TGTGCCTGGGCTCTGGGACAGGGGGCCGGCGGCTACACCTTC,CAWALGQGAGGYTF
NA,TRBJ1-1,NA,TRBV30,TGTGCCTCCGAAATAGCTGGGGCGGTCACTGAAGCTTTCTTT,CASEIAGAVTEAFF
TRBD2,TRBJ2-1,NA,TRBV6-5,TGTGCCAGCAGTTGGACTAGCGGGGGGGCGAATGAGCAGTTCTTC,CASSWTSGGANEQFF
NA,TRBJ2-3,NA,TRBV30,TGTGCCTGGAATCGGGAAGAGTCCTCACCCACAGATACGCAGTATTTT,CAWNREESSPTDTQYF
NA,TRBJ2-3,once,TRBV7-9,TGTGCCAGCAGCGGACGCCAGGGCCCTAGCACAGATACGCAGTATTTT,CASSGRQGPSTDTQYF
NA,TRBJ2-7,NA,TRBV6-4,TGTGCCAGCAGTGGCGGTTTGCCCCTCTTCCCCTCCTACGAGCAGTACTTC,CASSGGLPLFPSYEQYF
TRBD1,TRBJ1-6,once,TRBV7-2,TGTGCCAGCAGCTTACAGGGGGCGCAGAATTCACCCCTCCACTTT,CASSLQGAQNSPLHF
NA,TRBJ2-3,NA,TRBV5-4,TGTGCCAGCACCGGGGGAAGCACAGATACGCAGTATTTT,CASTGGSTDTQYF
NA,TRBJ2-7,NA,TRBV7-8,TGTGCCAGCAGCTTAGAGGGGGGGCCCTACGAGCAGTACTTC,CASSLEGGPYEQYF
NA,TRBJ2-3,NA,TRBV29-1,TGCAGCGTCAGGGCAGATACGCAGTATTTT,CSVRADTQYF
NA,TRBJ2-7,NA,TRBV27,TGTGCCAGCAGTTTATCCTTAGGACAGACCTACGAGCAGTACTTC,CASSLSLGQTYEQYF
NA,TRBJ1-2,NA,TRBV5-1,TGCGCCAGCAGCTTCCTACAGGGCAACTATGGCTACACCTTC,CASSFLQGNYGYTF
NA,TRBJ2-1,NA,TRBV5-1,TGCGCCAGCAGCCCCGGGGACGTCTTAGGGGGATACAATGAGCAGTTCTTC,CASSPGDVLGGYNEQFF
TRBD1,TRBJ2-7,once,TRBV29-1,TGCAGCGTCGCCGGGACAGGGATTGGGACGGCGGGCGTGGACGAGCAGTACTTC,CSVAGTGIGTAGVDEQYF
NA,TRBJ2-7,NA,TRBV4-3,TGCGCCAGCAGCCAAGATCCCCCGGGGTTTCCCGAGGGGGTGCAGTACTTC,CASSQDPPGFPEGVQYF
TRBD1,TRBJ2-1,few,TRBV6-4,TGTGCCAGCAGTGCTTCCGGGACAGGGGATGGGCATGAGCAGTTCTTC,CASSASGTGDGHEQFF
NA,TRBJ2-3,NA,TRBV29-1,TGCAGCGTTGAAGCGACAGGAGGAACAGATACGCAGTATTTT,CSVEATGGTDTQYF
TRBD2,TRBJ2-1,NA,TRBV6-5,TGTGCCAGCAGTTATTTGCGGGAGTGGGGCAATGAGCAGTTCTTC,CASSYLREWGNEQFF
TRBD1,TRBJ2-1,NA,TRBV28,TGTGCCAGCAGTCCGACAGGGGGCCCCTACAATGAGCAGTTCTTC,CASSPTGGPYNEQFF
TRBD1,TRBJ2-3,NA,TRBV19,TGTGCCAGTAGGCCCCAGGACAGGAGAAGGGGTACGCAGTATTTT,CASRPQDRRRGTQYF
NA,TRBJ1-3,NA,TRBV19,TGTGCCAGTAGGGCAGGATTCTCTGGAAACACCATATATTTT,CASRAGFSGNTIYF
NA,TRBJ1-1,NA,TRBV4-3,TGCGCCAGCAGCCAAGAGGGGTTTCGGGGTGGGAACACTGAAGCTTTCTTT,CASSQEGFRGGNTEAFF
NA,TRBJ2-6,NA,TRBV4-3,TGCGCCAGCAGCCCCGTGAGGCTTTCTGACTCTGGGGCCAACGTCCTGACTTTC,CASSPVRLSDSGANVLTF
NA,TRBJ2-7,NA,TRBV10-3,TGTGCCATCAGTGAGTGGGAGAGGAGATACGAGCAGTACTTC,CAISEWERRYEQYF
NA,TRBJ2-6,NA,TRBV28,TGTGCCAGCAGTAGCGACTCTGGGGCCAACGTCCTGACTTTC,CASSSDSGANVLTF
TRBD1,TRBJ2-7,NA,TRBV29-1,TGCAGCGTCAGGGGGCGGAGATCCTACGAGCAGTACTTC,CSVRGRRSYEQYF
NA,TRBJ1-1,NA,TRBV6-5,TGTGCCAGCAGTCCCGACAGGATGAACACTGAAGCTTTCTTT,CASSPDRMNTEAFF
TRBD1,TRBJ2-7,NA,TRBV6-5,TGTGCCAGCAGTTACTCGACAGGGGGCTACGAGCAGTACTTC,CASSYSTGGYEQYF
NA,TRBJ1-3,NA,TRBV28,TGTGCCAGCAGGAAGAGTGCAACTTACACCATATATTTT,CASRKSATYTIYF
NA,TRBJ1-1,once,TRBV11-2,TGTGCCAGCAGCCCACGGGGGGTGAACGCTTTCTTT,CASSPRGVNAFF
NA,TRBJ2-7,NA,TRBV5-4,TGTGCCAGCAGCTTTTTTCCTAGCTTCCCATACTACGAGCAGTACTTC,CASSFFPSFPYYEQYF
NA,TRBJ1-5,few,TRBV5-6,TGTGCCAGCAGCTTGGGCGGGATTTGGGCCCAGCATTTT,CASSLGGIWAQHF
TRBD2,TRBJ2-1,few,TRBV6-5,TGTGCCAGCAGTTCTAGCGGGGGGGCCTACAATGAGCAGTTCTTC,CASSSSGGAYNEQFF
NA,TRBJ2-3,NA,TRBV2,TGTGCCAGCAGTGAACTAGGAATCACAGATACGCAGTATTTT,CASSELGITDTQYF
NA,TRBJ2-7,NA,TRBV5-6,TGTGCCAGCAGCCGTACAGGGTTCGGCTACGAGCAGTACTTC,CASSRTGFGYEQYF
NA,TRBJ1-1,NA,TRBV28,TGTGCCAGCAACAAGTGGGGAGGGGACACTGAAGCTTTCTTT,CASNKWGGDTEAFF
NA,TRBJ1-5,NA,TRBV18,TGTGCCAGCTCCAAAGCGGGGAATCAGCCCCAGCATTTT,CASSKAGNQPQHF
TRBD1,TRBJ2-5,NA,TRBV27,TGTGCCAGCAGTTCGGGACAGGAGGAGACCCAGTACTTC,CASSSGQEETQYF
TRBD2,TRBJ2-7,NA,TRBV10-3,TGTGCCATCAGCGGGAGGGGTGCGGGGTACAAATCCTACGAGCAGTACTTC,CAISGRGAGYKSYEQYF
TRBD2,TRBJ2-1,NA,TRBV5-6,TGTGCCAGCAGCTTGCCGGGACTAGGGGACAATGAGCAGTTCTTC,CASSLPGLGDNEQFF
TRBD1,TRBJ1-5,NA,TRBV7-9,TGTGCCAGCAGCCCAGGGACAGGCCCCTTACAGCCCCAGCATTTT,CASSPGTGPLQPQHF